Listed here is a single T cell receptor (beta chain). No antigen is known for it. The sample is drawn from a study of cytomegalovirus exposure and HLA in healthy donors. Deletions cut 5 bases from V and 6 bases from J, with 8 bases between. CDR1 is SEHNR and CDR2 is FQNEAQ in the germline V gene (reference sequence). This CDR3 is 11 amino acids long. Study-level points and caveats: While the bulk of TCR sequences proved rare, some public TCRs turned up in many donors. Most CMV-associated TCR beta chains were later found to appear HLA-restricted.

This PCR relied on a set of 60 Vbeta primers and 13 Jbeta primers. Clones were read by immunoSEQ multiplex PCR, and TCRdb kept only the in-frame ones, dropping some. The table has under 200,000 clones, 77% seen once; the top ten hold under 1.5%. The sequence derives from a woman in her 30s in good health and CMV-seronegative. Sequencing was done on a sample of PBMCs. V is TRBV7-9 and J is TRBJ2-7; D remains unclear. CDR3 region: CASSPLLEQYF. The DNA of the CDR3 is TGTGCCAGCAGCCCACTCCTCGAGCAGTACTTC.